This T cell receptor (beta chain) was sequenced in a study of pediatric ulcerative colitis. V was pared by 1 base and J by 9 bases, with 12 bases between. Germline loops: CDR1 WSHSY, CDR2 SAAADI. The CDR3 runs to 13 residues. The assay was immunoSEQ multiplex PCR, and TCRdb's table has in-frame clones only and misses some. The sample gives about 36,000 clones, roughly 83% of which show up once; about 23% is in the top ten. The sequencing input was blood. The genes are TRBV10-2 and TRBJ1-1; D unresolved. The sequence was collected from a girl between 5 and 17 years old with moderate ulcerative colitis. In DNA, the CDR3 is TGCGCCAGCAGTGAGTGGGCCAAGGAGAAAGCTTTCTTT. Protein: CASSEWAKEKAFF.